This T cell receptor (beta chain) was retrieved from a study of blood T cell repertoires in COVID-19. Across the study: Samples taken during acute and convalescent COVID-19 were collected in the United States, Italy and Spain.

The CDR3 spans 13 residues. Trimming removed 6 bases at V and 3 bases at J, with 9 bases between. Germline V gene lookup returns CDR1 SGDLS and CDR2 YYNGEE. In Seattle, patients joined the study during active infection and were tracked longitudinally. TCRdb keeps only in-frame clones here, not all; method: immunoSEQ multiplex PCR. The top ten clones hold 0.63% of a sample with about 150,000 clones, around 85% of them seen once. This TCR was sampled from a man in his fifties or sixties with COVID-19, enrolled during active disease. Sequences were obtained from peripheral blood. The rearrangement uses TRBV9 and TRBJ2-2; D not certain. CDR3 region: CASTSRDTGELFF. The CDR3 DNA follows: TGTGCCAGCACCTCTCGGGACACCGGGGAGCTGTTTTTT.